These T cell receptor beta chains were read from a single sample in a study of blood T cell repertoires in COVID-19. Method: immunoSEQ multiplex PCR; TCRdb's copy keeps in-frame clones and lacks some. Of over 400,000 clones listed, approximately 86% are singletons. Sequencing used PBMCs or T cells enriched from blood (not recorded which). Receptor source: a woman aged 55-70 years who had recovered from COVID-19. Each CDR3 is given with its conserved first and last residue.

j_call v_call cdr3_aa
TRBJ1-1 TRBV5-1 CASTQTGLNTEAFF
TRBJ2-1 TRBV7-7 CASSLSPKLIHEQFF
TRBJ2-2 TRBV5-1 CASRQDGLLNTGELFF
TRBJ2-3 TRBV24-1 CATSYAGTDTQYF
TRBJ1-2 TRBV7-2 CANPTPADGYTF
TRBJ1-2 TRBV24-1 CATSDVRTNYGYTF
TRBJ2-2 TRBV6-5 CASSKRQTVTGELFF
TRBJ2-2 TRBV18 CASSPPGRGATGELFF
TRBJ2-3 TRBV5-1 CASSFDSRTDTQYF
TRBJ2-3 TRBV30 CAWSVGGGGTDTQYF
TRBJ2-2 TRBV18 CASSQQGANTGELFF
TRBJ1-3 TRBV5-1 CASSSGQGNPGNTIYF
TRBJ2-5 TRBV5-1 CASSPARGLAQETQYF
TRBJ2-1 TRBV9 CASSVGLAGNNEQFF
TRBJ2-3 TRBV6-4 CASSQESGGSTDTQYF
TRBJ1-2 TRBV25-1 CASSGRGGYTF
TRBJ1-5 TRBV19 CASSIEAEPQHF
TRBJ2-7 TRBV7-9 CASSFWTQVHEQYF
TRBJ1-1 TRBV2 CASFRDRNTEAFF
TRBJ1-2 TRBV18 CASSPGRAYGYTF
TRBJ1-3 TRBV27 CASKAGSSGNTIYF
TRBJ1-6 TRBV10-3 CAIQGTYNSPLHF
TRBJ2-1 TRBV28 CASSLEGKGHNEQFF
TRBJ2-7 TRBV11-2 CASSLDRNRRAYEQYF
TRBJ2-7 TRBV5-1 CASRPDRGYEQYF
TRBJ2-1 TRBV30 CAWSVGTGDNEQFF
TRBJ2-2 TRBV11-3 CASSLAGGANTGELFF
TRBJ2-1 TRBV5-1 CASSLEASPNEQFF
TRBJ2-4 TRBV5-4 CASSLRWSGGLAKNIQYF
TRBJ1-6 TRBV19 CASSSGRGFNSPLHF
TRBJ2-1 TRBV11-3 CASSYQGNEQFF
TRBJ1-2 TRBV5-6 CASSLSSPLYGYTF
TRBJ1-1 TRBV2 CASSVGLYTEAFF
TRBJ1-1 TRBV7-6 CASSTGTTNTEAFF
TRBJ2-6 TRBV19 CASSDSGAGANVLTF
TRBJ1-1 TRBV6-1 CASSDRARGTEAFF
TRBJ1-1 TRBV5-6 CASSDTLNTEAFF
TRBJ1-6 TRBV7-2 CASSSTGFNSPLHF
TRBJ1-6 TRBV2 CASYGQGSSPLHF
TRBJ1-1 TRBV2 CASSEERGGTEAFF
TRBJ2-1 TRBV27 CASRWAMGGDEQFF
TRBJ1-1 TRBV6-5 CASRHQNTEAFF
TRBJ1-1 TRBV27 CASSLQGGSTEAFF
TRBJ1-5 TRBV6-5 CASRRPQGNQPQHF
TRBJ1-1 TRBV2 CASTQGLSPNTEAFF
TRBJ1-3 TRBV2 CASMPDRVGGNTIYF
TRBJ2-3 TRBV24-1 CATSEAGRPPAQYF
TRBJ1-3 TRBV7-2 CASSLGTSGNTIYF
TRBJ2-1 TRBV4-1 CASSLGEMRGGLYNEQFF
TRBJ1-1 TRBV9 CASSVQDRPNTEAFF
TRBJ2-7 TRBV24-1 CATSAQGLEQYF
TRBJ1-1 TRBV7-2 CASSLFRQGSTEAFF
TRBJ1-5 TRBV2 CASSEEQGRYQPQHF
TRBJ2-3 TRBV19 CASSEVGRTDTQYF
TRBJ1-5 TRBV4-1 CASSTRARGTSNQPQHF